This T cell receptor (beta chain) emerged from a study of shared clonotypes between healthy human individuals. Authors' methods: Filtering differed for immunoSEQ, which gave only junction sequences without quality scores. Sequencing was performed with immunoSEQ multiplex PCR; in TCRdb, only in-frame clones are kept and a portion is missing. For V, J and clone size, that table is used; D and trimming come from the DNA. Found here are about 480,000 clones, about four fifths of them singletons; the top ten hold around 13%. This clone was seen a single time. The sequence came from a woman aged 35 to 49 in good health. Some clones in this sample may be carry-over from other donors' samples. Sequenced material: PBMCs.

This CDR3 reads CASSLFTSGSTYEQYF. CDR3 nucleotide sequence: TGTGCCAGCAGTTTATTTACTAGCGGGAGTACCTACGAGCAGTACTTC. V usage is TRBV28 and J usage is TRBJ2-7; 11 bases line up with TRBD2. The junction had 4 bases not matched to a gene; V was cut back by 1 base and J by 2 bases. CDR3 size: 16 residues. Per the germline V gene, CDR1 is MDHEN and CDR2 is SYDVKM. Based on the CDR3 plus reference TRBV28 and TRBJ2-7, the full variable domain is DVKVTQSSRYLVKRTGEKVFLECVQDMDHENMFWYRQDPGLGLRLIYFSYDVKMKEKGDIPEGYSVSREKKERFSLILESASTNQTSMYLCASSLFTSGSTYEQYFGPGTRLTVT.